The rows below give T cell receptor beta chains drawn from one sample of a study of T cell repertoires in cytomegalovirus infection. TCRdb redid the calling of the reads with MiXCR, one entry per CDR3 protein. In the table there are under 300,000 distinct CDR3 sequences, approximately 17% of which are singletons. The sequenced sample was CD8+ T cells from PBMCs. These receptors were collected from a human donor in good health (CMV status not recorded). Some clones in this sample may be carry-over from other donors' samples. Both conserved end residues are part of each CDR3. A D gene is named only where the DNA matches it firmly. Clone size is shown for a subset of rows, as once, few, many or a class of expanded clone.

clone_size	j_call	d_call	v_call	cdr3_nt	cdr3_aa
many	TRBJ2-1	NA	TRBV6-1	TGTGCCAGCAGTGAAGAGGGGGACTACAATGAGCAGTTCTTC	CASSEEGDYNEQFF
many	TRBJ1-2	NA	TRBV11-2	TGTGCCAGCAGCTTAGATCACACCGGGACCTATGGCTACACCTTC	CASSLDHTGTYGYTF
NA	TRBJ2-7	NA	TRBV7-6	TGTGCCAGCAGCTTAACGGTGTCTGGGGAGCAGTACTTC	CASSLTVSGEQYF
NA	TRBJ1-2	TRBD1	TRBV12-3/TRBV12-4	TGTGCCAGCAGTTCTCAGGGGGGGGATGGCTACACCTTC	CASSSQGGDGYTF
few	TRBJ2-4	NA	TRBV5-1	TGCGCCAGCAGCGTAACCCCAGATACCCTAGCCAAAAACATTCAGTACTTC	CASSVTPDTLAKNIQYF
few	TRBJ1-2	NA	TRBV28	TGTGCCAGCAGCTTTTTTGCCGGCAACTATGGCTACACCTTC	CASSFFAGNYGYTF
few	TRBJ1-1	NA	TRBV9	TGTGCCAGCAGCGTAGTGAGCACTGAAGCTTTCTTT	CASSVVSTEAFF
many	TRBJ2-5	NA	TRBV7-9	TGTGCCAGCAGCTCAAAAGAGGCGGATATGCAAGAGACCCAGTACTTC	CASSSKEADMQETQYF
many	TRBJ2-5	TRBD1	TRBV6-6	TGTGCCAGCAGCCTCGGAAGGACCGGGACAGGTTCTCTAGAGACCCAGTACTTC	CASSLGRTGTGSLETQYF
many	TRBJ2-5	NA	TRBV11-1	TGTGCCAGCAGCAACCTATTACAGGGTGTCCGAGAGACCCAGTACTTC	CASSNLLQGVRETQYF
few	TRBJ2-7	NA	TRBV4-2	TGTGCCAGCAGCCAAGGATTCAACTACGAGCAGTACTTC	CASSQGFNYEQYF
NA	TRBJ1-4	NA	TRBV28	TGTGCCAGCATGATACGGTCAACTAATGAAAAACTGTTTTTT	CASMIRSTNEKLFF
few	TRBJ2-2	TRBD2	TRBV6-5	TGTGCCAGCAGTGAACTAGCGTCCGGGGAGCTGTTTTTT	CASSELASGELFF
NA	TRBJ2-7	NA	TRBV7-9	TGTGCCAGCAGCCCTGGCGCCGGGACACTCTACGAGCAGTACTTC	CASSPGAGTLYEQYF
many	TRBJ2-2	TRBD1	TRBV19	TGTGCCAGTAGTTCCACACCGGGACAGAGACCCACCGGGGAGCTGTTTTTT	CASSSTPGQRPTGELFF
many	TRBJ1-1	NA	TRBV7-6	TGTGCCAGCAGCTTAGGATTCCAGGGTTCCACTGAAGCTTTCTTT	CASSLGFQGSTEAFF